The present T cell receptor beta chain was sequenced within a study of tumor-infiltrating lymphocytes in primary liver carcinoma (dated by TCRdb to 2015 to 2018). Context from the whole study: Of the five patients, three men and two women aged 30 to 69 years, four had hepatocellular carcinoma and one had combined HCC and intrahepatic cholangiocarcinoma. Tumors of the five patients were stage T1-T3 N0M0 with maximum diameters of roughly 4 to 11 cm. Roughly 3.5 to 7.13 million productive TCRbeta reads were obtained per sample, and no significant difference in read depth was found between tissue types. Across five regions of each liver tumor, along with adjacent normal tissue and blood, the study brought together TCRbeta repertoire sequencing, expression microarrays and whole-exome sequencing. A total of 35 or so specimens from 5 patients went through TCRbeta repertoire sequencing, namely 25 tumor regions, 5 adjacent noncancerous liver tissues and 5 peripheral blood samples. Agilent mRNA microarray profiling was performed on the approximately 25 tumor region samples to relate TCRbeta repertoire diversity to the local molecular phenotype. High reproducibility was observed for the technical replicate repertoires, with mean shared-clone rates approximately 0.9 and correlation coefficients above 0.95. What the authors observed across the whole study: Only about 7-24% of top clones were found in all five regions of a tumor, suggesting spatial heterogeneity of tumor-infiltrating T cells. Because sequencing covered only the TCR beta chain and unpaired alpha chains were not captured, true repertoire diversity is likely underestimated. Since the samples were bulk and unsorted, there was no way to compare CD4+ and CD8+ T cell repertoires. Only a few patients were included in the study, and the authors note that the findings should be validated in a larger study. The top 250 clones made up a significantly larger repertoire fraction in tumors than in blood (p = 0.039). Repertoire overlap was found to be higher between tumor regions (mean approximately 35%) than between tumor-adjacent (around 17%) or tumor-blood (roughly 15%) pairs, consistent with antigen-driven expansion.

To note about this clonotype: Its antigen is unknown. No qualities accompany the bases; no much larger clone lies one base away.

TCRbeta-specific cDNA was reverse-transcribed from about 0.45 ug total RNA using a constant-region primer and ProtoScript II reverse transcriptase. TCRbeta libraries were built with three nested multiplex PCR rounds, a slightly modified ARM-PCR procedure. The first two PCR rounds used multiplex TRBV1-TRBV30 forward primers with a Cbeta reverse primer, each for about 11 cycles. Sample barcodes and Illumina adapters were added in a final 25-cycle PCR with Deep VentR polymerase. Before sequencing, amplicons of 200-500 bp were gel-purified using a QIAquick gel extraction kit. An Illumina HiSeq 2500 was used to sequence the TCRbeta amplicons with 250-bp paired-end reads. The published analysis was carried out like this. To recover full CDR3 sequences, reads were quality-trimmed using Trimmomatic v0.33 and paired reads were then merged using FLASH v1.2.11. V, D and J germline segments were assigned to the rearranged TCRbeta sequences using MiGEC v1.2.1b. Clonotype statistics and Shannon-Wiener diversity indices were computed with VDJtools v1.0.0. To reduce sampling bias, subsequent analyses other than the diversity analysis used only the 250 most abundant clonotypes in each sample. TCRdb applied fastp at Q25 and MiXCR to the public reads, then kept only in-frame beta chains. Identical CDR3 proteins give one entry, which carries the most common genes and DNA. It is TCRdb's table, rather than the study itself, that gives the V and J calls and clone size. The sample table lists about 190,000 distinct CDR3 sequences, around 85% of them with a count of one. Clones ranked in the top ten supply around a sixth of the sample.

V lost 0 bases and J lost 2 bases, and the count of bases not matched to a germline gene is 7. Sequences ENHRY (CDR1) and SYGVKD (CDR2) are obtained from the germline V gene. The CDR3 covers 16 residues, taking in both the cysteine and the phenylalanine. Only CDR3 DNA is held: 48 bases, read in frame from base 1. Total RNA and DNA were co-extracted without cell sorting from around 20-30 mg of bulk tissue using the AllPrep DNA/RNA mini kit. Between November 2015 and 2016, a few patients in China with histopathologically diagnosed primary liver carcinoma had surgical resection. At the time of sampling, the patients had chronic HBV infection and had not received any treatment. Each tumor was sampled at five spatially separated regions: the tumor centre plus the superior, inferior, left-lateral and right-lateral poles. Histology showed that every tumor sample contained more than 90% viable tumor cells. Pieces of fresh tumor and adjacent tissue were cut in half, with one half kept in RNAlater at -80 degrees C and the other half sent for histology.

This sequence uses TRBV10-3 and TRBJ2-7, with 7 junctional bases fitting TRBD2. The specimen was tumor tissue from primary liver carcinoma. The sequence derives from a man in his forties with primary liver carcinoma and hepatitis B virus infection. For the CDR3, the sequence is CAISESSGGSTYEQYF. Here is the DNA: TGTGCCATCAGTGAGTCATCCGGCGGGAGCACCTACGAGCAGTACTTC.